A single T cell receptor (beta chain) is shown here with its context. The data were taken from a study of blood T cell repertoires in COVID-19. Study-level information: Sources were T cells, B-cell-depleted T cells, or PBMCs; the material itself was cDNA or gDNA.

Clones were read by immunoSEQ multiplex PCR, and TCRdb kept only the in-frame ones, dropping some. The sample carries approximately 210,000 clones, roughly 80% recorded once. This clonotype originated in a woman at least 80 years old with COVID-19, enrolled during active disease. Sequenced: peripheral blood.

The CDR3 bases are TGTGCCAGCAGTGGACTAAGCGGGGGGTCTTACAATGAGCAGTTCTTC. Its protein is CASSGLSGGSYNEQFF. The chain is built from TRBV6-2 or TRBV6-3 and TRBJ2-1, with TRBD2 matching 9 bases. Germline loops: CDR1 MNHEY, CDR2 SVGEGT. This CDR3 comprises 16 residues. Unmatched junction bases numbered 9, after V lost 5 bases and J lost 4 bases.